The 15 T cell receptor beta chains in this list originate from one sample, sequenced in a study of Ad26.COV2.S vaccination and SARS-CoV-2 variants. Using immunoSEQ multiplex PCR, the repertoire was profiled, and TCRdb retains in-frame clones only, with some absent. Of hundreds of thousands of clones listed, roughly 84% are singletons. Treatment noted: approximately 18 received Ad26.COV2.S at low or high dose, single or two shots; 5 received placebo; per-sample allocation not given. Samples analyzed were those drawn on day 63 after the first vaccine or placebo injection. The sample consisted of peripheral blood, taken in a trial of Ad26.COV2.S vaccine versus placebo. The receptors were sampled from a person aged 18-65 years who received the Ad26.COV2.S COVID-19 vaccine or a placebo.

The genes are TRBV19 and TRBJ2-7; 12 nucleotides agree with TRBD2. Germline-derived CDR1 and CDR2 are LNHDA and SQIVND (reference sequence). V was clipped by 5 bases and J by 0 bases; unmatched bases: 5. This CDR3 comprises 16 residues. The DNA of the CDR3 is TGTGCCAGTAGTGGGAGACTAGCGGGAGACTCCTACGAGCAGTACTTC. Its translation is CASSGRLAGDSYEQYF.

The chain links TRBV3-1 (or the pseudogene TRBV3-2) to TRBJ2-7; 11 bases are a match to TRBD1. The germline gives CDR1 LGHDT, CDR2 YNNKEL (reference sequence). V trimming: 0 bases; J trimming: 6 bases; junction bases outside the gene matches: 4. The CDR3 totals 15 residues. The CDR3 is CASSQDGTGGIEQYF. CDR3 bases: TGTGCCAGCAGCCAAGACGGGACAGGGGGGATCGAGCAGTACTTC.

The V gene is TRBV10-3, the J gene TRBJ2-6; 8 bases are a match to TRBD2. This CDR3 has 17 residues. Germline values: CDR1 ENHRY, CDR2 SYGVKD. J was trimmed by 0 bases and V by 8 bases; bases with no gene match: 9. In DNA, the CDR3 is TGTGCCATCGGTAAGGCGGGGGGCAACTCTGGGGCCAACGTCCTGACTTTC. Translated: CAIGKAGGNSGANVLTF.

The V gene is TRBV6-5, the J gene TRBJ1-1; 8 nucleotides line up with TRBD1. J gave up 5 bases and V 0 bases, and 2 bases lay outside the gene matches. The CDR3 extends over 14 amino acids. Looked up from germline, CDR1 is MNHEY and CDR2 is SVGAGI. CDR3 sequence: CASSYSTGVTEAFF. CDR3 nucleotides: TGTGCCAGCAGTTACTCGACAGGGGTGACTGAAGCTTTCTTT.

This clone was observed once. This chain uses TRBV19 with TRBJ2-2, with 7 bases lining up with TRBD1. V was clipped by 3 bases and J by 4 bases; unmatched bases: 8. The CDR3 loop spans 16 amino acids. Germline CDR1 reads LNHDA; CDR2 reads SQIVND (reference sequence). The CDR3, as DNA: TGTGCCAGTAGTATTGGGTCGGGACAGCCCACCGGGGAGCTGTTTTTT. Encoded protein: CASSIGSGQPTGELFF.

The CDR3 loop is CASSSVAGGPYNEQFF. CDR3 nucleotides: TGTGCCAGCAGCTCTGTAGCGGGGGGGCCCTACAATGAGCAGTTCTTC. V and J are TRBV7-2 and TRBJ2-1; 11 nucleotides agree with TRBD2. V lost 4 bases to trimming and J lost 2 bases; unmatched junction nucleotides: 4. The CDR3 has 16 amino acids. Germline V gives CDR1 SGHTA, CDR2 FQGNSA.

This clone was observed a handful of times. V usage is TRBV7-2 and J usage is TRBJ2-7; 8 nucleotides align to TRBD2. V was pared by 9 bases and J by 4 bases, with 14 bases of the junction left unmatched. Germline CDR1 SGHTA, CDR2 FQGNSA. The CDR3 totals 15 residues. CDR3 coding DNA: TGTGCCAGTTCGCCCCAGGTCCAGCGGGGGTACGAGCAGTACTTC. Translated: CASSPQVQRGYEQYF.

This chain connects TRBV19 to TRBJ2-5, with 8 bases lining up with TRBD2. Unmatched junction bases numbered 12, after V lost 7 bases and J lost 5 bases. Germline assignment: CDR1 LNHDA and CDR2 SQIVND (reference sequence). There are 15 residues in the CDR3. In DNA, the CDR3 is TGTGCCAGTAAAAGAATCGGGGGGGCGTGGGAGACCCAGTACTTC. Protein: CASKRIGGAWETQYF.

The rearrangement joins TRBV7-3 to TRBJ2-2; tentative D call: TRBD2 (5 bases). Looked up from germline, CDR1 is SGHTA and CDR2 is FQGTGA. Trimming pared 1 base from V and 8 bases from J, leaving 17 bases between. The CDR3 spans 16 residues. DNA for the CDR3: TGTGCCAGCAGCTTAAACCTCCTAGCTGGGTCTGGGGAGCTGTTTTTT. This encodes CASSLNLLAGSGELFF. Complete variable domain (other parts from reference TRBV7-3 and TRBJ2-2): GAGVSQTPSNKVTEKGKYVELRCDPISGHTALYWYRQSLGQGPEFLIYFQGTGAADDSGLPNDRFFAVRPEGSVSTLKIQRTERGDSAVYLCASSLNLLAGSGELFFGEGSRLTVL.

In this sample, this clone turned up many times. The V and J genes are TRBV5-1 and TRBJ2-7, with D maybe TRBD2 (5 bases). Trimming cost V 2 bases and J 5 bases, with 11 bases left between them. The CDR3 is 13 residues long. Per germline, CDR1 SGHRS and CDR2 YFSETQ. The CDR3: CASSLEGEHEQYF. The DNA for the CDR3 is TGCGCCAGCAGCTTAGAGGGAGAACACGAGCAGTACTTC.

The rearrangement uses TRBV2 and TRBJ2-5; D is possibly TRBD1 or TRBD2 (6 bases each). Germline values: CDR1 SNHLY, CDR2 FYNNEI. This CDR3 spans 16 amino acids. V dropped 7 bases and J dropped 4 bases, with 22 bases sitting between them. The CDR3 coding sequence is TGTGCCAGCAATGGCCGGCGACTAGGGGGTTCAGAGACCCAGTACTTC. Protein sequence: CASNGRRLGGSETQYF.

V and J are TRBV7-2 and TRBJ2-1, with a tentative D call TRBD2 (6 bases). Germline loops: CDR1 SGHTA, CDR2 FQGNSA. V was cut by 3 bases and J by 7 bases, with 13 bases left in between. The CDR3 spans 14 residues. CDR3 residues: CASSFQGGINEQFF. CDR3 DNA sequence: TGTGCCAGCAGCTTCCAGGGAGGCATTAATGAGCAGTTCTTC.

CDR3 bases: TGTGCCAGCAGCTTAGACCCAGGGAGGCCCACTGAAGCTTTCTTT. This encodes CASSLDPGRPTEAFF. The rearrangement joins TRBV7-6 to TRBJ1-1, with D possibly being TRBD1 (5 bases). This CDR3 spans 15 amino acids. Trimming shortened V by 1 base and J by 4 bases, and 13 bases separated the two germline ends. CDR1 is SGHVS and CDR2 is FNYEAQ in the germline V gene.

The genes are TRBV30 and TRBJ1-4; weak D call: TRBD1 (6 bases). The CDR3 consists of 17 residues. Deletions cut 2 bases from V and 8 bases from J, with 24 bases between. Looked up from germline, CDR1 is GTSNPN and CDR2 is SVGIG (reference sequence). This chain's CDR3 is CAWSPPWVGAGREKLFF. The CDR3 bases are TGTGCCTGGAGTCCCCCGTGGGTGGGGGCAGGTCGAGAAAAACTGTTTTTT.

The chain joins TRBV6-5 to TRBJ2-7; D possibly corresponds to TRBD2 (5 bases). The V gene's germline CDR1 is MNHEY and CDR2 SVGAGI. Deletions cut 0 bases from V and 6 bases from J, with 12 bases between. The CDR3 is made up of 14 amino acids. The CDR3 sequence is CASSYSDSLAEQYF. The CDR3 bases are TGTGCCAGCAGTTACTCGGACTCACTGGCCGAGCAGTACTTC.